The clone carrying this T cell receptor (beta chain) showed up just a few times. Its specificity is unknown. Each donor's status was that of a healthy bone marrow donor. The donors, nominally healthy at sampling, likely had unrecorded immune exposures. This CDR3 comprises 16 residues. Trimming cost V 4 bases and J 1 base; bases outside gene matches: 6. The germline V gene has CDR1 LGHNA and CDR2 YNFKEQ. Primers included in the PCR were 60 Vbeta and 13 Jbeta primers. The repertoire was sequenced with immunoSEQ multiplex PCR; TCRdb's copy has only in-frame clones and lacks some. The table shows about 140,000 clones, with around 75% occurring only once. The data derive from a study of cytomegalovirus exposure and HLA in healthy donors. Study-wide results and caveats: The authors later linked a missense DCLRE1C variant to TCR beta V- and J-gene trimming. As immune exposure information, only CMV serostatus was available.

The chain employs TRBV4-2 and TRBJ2-3, with TRBD2 matching over 9 bases. This sequence originates from a female donor in good health and CMV-seronegative. The sequenced sample was PBMCs. As DNA, the CDR3 is TGTGCCAGCAGCCCCCTGACTAGCGGACGCACAGATACGCAGTATTTT. This codes for CASSPLTSGRTDTQYF.